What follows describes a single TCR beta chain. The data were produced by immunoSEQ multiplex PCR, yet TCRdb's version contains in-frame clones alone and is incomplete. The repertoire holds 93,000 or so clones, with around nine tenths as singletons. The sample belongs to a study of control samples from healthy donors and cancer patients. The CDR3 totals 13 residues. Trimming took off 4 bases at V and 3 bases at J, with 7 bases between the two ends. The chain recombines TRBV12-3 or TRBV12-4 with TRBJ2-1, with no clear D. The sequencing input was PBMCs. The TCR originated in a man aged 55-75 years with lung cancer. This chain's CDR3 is CASSSLLYNEQFF. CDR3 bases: TGTGCCAGCAGTTCACTCCTCTACAATGAGCAGTTCTTC.